Below are 3 T cell receptor beta chains sequenced from a single sample in a study of shared clonotypes between healthy human individuals. Here immunoSEQ multiplex PCR was the method, and the copy in TCRdb shows in-frame clones only, minus some. The sample yields about a million clones, roughly 80% seen once. The sample comprised memory CD4+ T cells sorted from blood. Subset given: CD45RA-negative fraction. All receptors come from a man aged 18 to 30 in good health.

This chain joins TRBV7-2 and TRBJ2-7; D may correspond to TRBD1 or TRBD2 (5 bases each). The CDR3 spans 13 residues. Between the trimmed V and J ends, which lost 6 bases and 3 bases, there was a span of 12 bases. The germline gives CDR1 SGHTA, CDR2 FQGNSA. CDR3: CASSYGAYYEQYF. In nucleotides, the CDR3 is TGTGCCAGCAGTTACGGGGCCTACTACGAGCAGTACTTC.

The V and J genes are TRBV12-5 and TRBJ2-2; no firm D call. Deletions cut 5 bases from V and 2 bases from J, with 9 bases between. There are 14 residues in the CDR3. Germline V lookup: CDR1 LGHNT, CDR2 FRNRAP. The CDR3 bases are TGTGCTAGTGGTATCCTGGGAAACACCGGGGAGCTGTTTTTT. It yields the protein CASGILGNTGELFF.

The rearrangement uses TRBV28 and TRBJ1-2, with D maybe TRBD1 (6 bases). The V gene's germline CDR1 is MDHEN and CDR2 SYDVKM. CDR3 size: 14 residues. V was trimmed by 5 bases and J by 1 base, leaving 11 bases between them. The CDR3: CASSTTGYNYGYTF. CDR3 nucleotides: TGTGCCAGCAGTACAACAGGGTATAACTATGGCTACACCTTC.